The table lists the clone carrying this T cell receptor beta chain with a count of one. The sample is drawn from a study of control samples from healthy donors and cancer patients. Measured with immunoSEQ multiplex PCR; TCRdb has only the in-frame clones, and not every one. The data contain 150,000 to 180,000 clones, more than 85% of them singletons. From germline, CDR1 is SGHTA and CDR2 FQGTGA. Deletions cut 4 bases from V and 4 bases from J, with 13 bases between. The CDR3 totals 14 residues. Sequenced sample: blood. The chain recombines TRBV7-3 with TRBJ2-5, with D maybe TRBD2 (5 bases). This receptor was taken from a man in his forties or fifties in good health. The CDR3 loop is CASSSRGSGETQYF. CDR3 coding DNA: TGTGCCAGCAGCTCGCGTGGGAGCGGAGAGACCCAGTACTTC.